The clone carrying this T cell receptor (beta chain) was seen more than once but under ten times. TCRdb recomputed calls from the 5' RACE reads with MiXCR, one row per CDR3 protein. The repertoire consists of some 500,000 distinct CDR3 sequences, with roughly 13% occurring once and the leading ten covering more than 12%. Germline CDR1 DFQATT, CDR2 SNEGSKA (reference sequence). The CDR3 is 14 amino acids. Trimming left V 3 bases short and J 0 bases short, with 12 bases between. The source of the sample is a study of T cells after yellow fever vaccination. The input for sequencing was PBMCs, taken on the day of the yellow fever booster vaccination. This sequence originates from a man aged 25-45 years who received the YFV17D yellow fever vaccine. The V call is TRBV20-1, the J call TRBJ2-7, with D hard to call. The CDR3 DNA reads TGCAGTGCTAGTGCCGCGGCAAGCTCCTACGAGCAGTACTTC. This sequence encodes CSASAAASSYEQYF.